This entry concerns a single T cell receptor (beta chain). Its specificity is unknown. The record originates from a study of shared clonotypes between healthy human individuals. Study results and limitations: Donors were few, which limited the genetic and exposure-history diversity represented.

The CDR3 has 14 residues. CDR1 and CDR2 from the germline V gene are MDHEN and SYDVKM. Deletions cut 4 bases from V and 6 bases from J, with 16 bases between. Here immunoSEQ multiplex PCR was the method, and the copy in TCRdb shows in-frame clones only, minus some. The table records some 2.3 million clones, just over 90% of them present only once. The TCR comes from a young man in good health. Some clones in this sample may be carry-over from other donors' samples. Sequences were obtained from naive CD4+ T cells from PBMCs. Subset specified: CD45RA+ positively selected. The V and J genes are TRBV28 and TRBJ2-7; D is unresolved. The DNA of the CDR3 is TGTGCCAGCAGTTCCGGGCCCTCTCTCGGCGAGCAGTACTTC. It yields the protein CASSSGPSLGEQYF.